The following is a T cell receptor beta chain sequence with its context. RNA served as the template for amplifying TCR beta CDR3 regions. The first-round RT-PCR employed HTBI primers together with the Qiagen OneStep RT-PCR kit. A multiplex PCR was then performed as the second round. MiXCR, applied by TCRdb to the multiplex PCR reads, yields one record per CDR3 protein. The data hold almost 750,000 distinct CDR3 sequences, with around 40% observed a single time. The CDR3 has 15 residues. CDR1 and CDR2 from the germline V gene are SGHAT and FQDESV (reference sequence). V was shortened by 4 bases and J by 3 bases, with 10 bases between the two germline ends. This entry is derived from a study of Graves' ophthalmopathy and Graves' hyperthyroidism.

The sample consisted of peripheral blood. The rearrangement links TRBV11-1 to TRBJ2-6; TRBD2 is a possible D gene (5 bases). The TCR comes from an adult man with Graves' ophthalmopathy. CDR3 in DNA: TGTGCCAGCAGCTCGGGCCGGGGTGGGGCCAACGTCCTGACTTTC. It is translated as CASSSGRGGANVLTF.